This T cell receptor beta chain was documented in a study of cytomegalovirus exposure and HLA in healthy donors (dated by TCRdb to the late 2010s). In the study overall: An earlier analysis of some 620 of the donors reported approximately 300 Gb of sequence data and 90 million to 120 million unique TCR beta sequences obtained from approximately 180 million T cells. To predict cytomegalovirus infection status, the study combined high-throughput TCR immunosequencing, statistical association of individual TCRs with disease status, and machine learning. An earlier analysis of several hundred of the donors applied high-throughput TCR beta sequencing to assess whether each TCR beta V gene segment acted as functional or pseudogenic. Among the roughly 400 genotyped donors, approximately 76% belonged to the genetic ancestry cluster associated with self-reported Caucasian donors. Roughly 300 gigabases of sequencing data and approximately 91 million unique TCR sequences made up an early release that covered roughly 670 HLA-typed donors. Rather than drawing on any new phenotypic data, the later analysis identified candidate immune exposures from TCR beta sequences and the way those sequences occurred across donors. A handful of DR-DQ haplotypes were handled as single units for association and clustering because linkage in the cohort was strong. Using immunosequencing, the study profiled T cell repertoires from 640 or so subjects and related those repertoires to cytomegalovirus serostatus. The study aimed to test whether cataloging public T cell receptors could reveal signatures of past pathogen exposure. HLA typing included class I and class II loci at four-digit resolution. Across about 370 genotyped donors of the cohort, an average of 235,054 unique TCR beta nucleotide sequences per donor were sequenced, and about a sixth of those sequences were non-productive. Donor age, sex, ethnicity and CMV serostatus were collected together with the repertoire data. Genome-wide SNP genotypes for about 65% of the roughly 670 donors were used in a later genetic analysis, which treated that subset as a discovery cohort. Typing coverage differed by locus: A, B, C, DRB1 and DQB1 were typed in roughly 620-630 donors, DQA1 in about 500, DPA1 in around 580, and DPB1 in roughly 450. Every discovery cohort repertoire had been produced on one sequencing platform. In addition to the first cohort of approximately 670 subjects, a separate validation cohort of 120 different subjects was used. A later analysis re-examined previously published TCR beta repertoires from roughly 650 donors and added high-resolution HLA genotyping to investigate patterns of TCR occurrence.

Concerning this clone: Its target antigen remains unknown. Base quality data are lacking; no much larger clone is found one base away.

The cohort comprised some 700 healthy bone marrow donors. At the time of sampling, every cohort member was nominally healthy, though immune exposures that went unrecorded were likely present. The donor was CMV seropositive and was included in the group of 300 or so seropositive cohort members. Every donor gave a peripheral blood sample, and the peripheral blood mononuclear cells from that sample were used for TCR beta sequencing. Genomic DNA extraction from the blood cell samples was performed with the Qiagen DNeasy Blood Extraction Kit. The library relied on the immunoSEQ multiplex PCR assay. For the multiplex PCR, a mixture combining 60 forward primers for TCR Vbeta segments and 13 reverse primers for TCR Jbeta segments was used. A multiplex PCR assay on genomic DNA amplified the CDR3 region of rearranged TCR beta genes. The Illumina HiSeq System was used to sequence the amplified TCR beta libraries as 87-base-pair reads. As for how the authors treated the data: Across the 500 to 750 repertoires, a later analysis counted some 81 million unique TCR beta chains, around 10 million of which were shared by at least two donors. A nearest-neighbor algorithm error-corrected the raw reads and collapsed the reads into unique sequences, merging closely related sequences to remove PCR and sequencing errors. V, D and J gene segments were assigned by aligning CDR3 sequences to IMGT reference sequences. For a sequence to be retained, a match of at least six nucleotides was required to both a V gene segment and a J gene segment. Rearrangements were called productive when the CDR3 lacked stop codons and stayed in frame with V and J; all others were non-productive. CDR3 was defined by IMGT convention, running from the second conserved V-encoded cysteine to the conserved J-encoded phenylalanine. In an earlier analysis of roughly 580 of the donors, sequences lacking an unambiguous match to a single V gene segment were excluded. An earlier analysis of a few hundred of the donors called V segments functional above 56.7% productive rearrangements and segregating when the between-donor standard deviation exceeded 5%. A statistical classification framework was built to diagnose cytomegalovirus status from the catalog of TCR beta chain sequences. In a later analysis, TCR nucleotide sequences were compared against IMGT/GENE-DB human TR gene sequences so that V and J genes could be assigned. In a later analysis, CDR3 sequences and most-parsimonious VDJ recombination scenarios were assigned using the TCRdist pipeline. A later analysis defined each TCR beta chain by its CDR3 amino acid sequence plus V-gene family, and excluded reads lacking a unique V-gene family. As a way to deal with suspected cross-contamination and a sequencing artifact, a later analysis dropped over 550 nucleotide sequences that were highly shared and had low generation probability. In a later analysis, a clonal expansion index was calculated for each public chain from normalized within-repertoire ranks of inferred template counts. Generation probabilities in a later analysis came from a VDJ recombination model fitted to out-of-frame rearrangements, and those results were checked against IGoR. Hypergeometric tests were used in a later analysis to score TCR-TCR, TCR-HLA and TCR-CMV co-occurrence, with a repertoire-size bias correction applied to the TCR pairs. To estimate false discovery rates, a later analysis permuted the HLA or CMV assignments 20 times. In a later analysis, co-occurring TCRs were grouped using DBSCAN, with TCRdist sequence similarity added in when clustering inside HLA-allele-positive subsets. Repertoires with fewer than 30,000 or more than 120,000 public chains were left out of co-occurrence clustering, as were about 5 repertoires with anomalous nucleotide sharing. Drawn from immuneACCESS, this table holds only the in-frame rearrangements with V and J called that TCRdb kept. Clones are partly lost; checked studies trace under half to an unresolved V gene and leave the rest unexplained. V and J calls plus clone size are reproduced from that table; the DNA served to infer D and trimming. The sample has about 140,000 clones on record, around 80% of them singletons. More than 2.5% of the sample lies in the top ten.

The CDR3 numbers 16 residues from cysteine through phenylalanine. Of all the DNA, just the CDR3 is kept, 48 bases in frame from base 1. CDR1 and CDR2, looked up from the germline V gene, are KGHSH and LQKENI. Deletion took 2 bases off V and 2 bases off J, with a span of 15 bases between the germline ends. General study outcomes and caveats: CMV serostatus was the only immune exposure information available for the cohort. The 87-base-pair reads could not distinguish some IMGT-functional V segments, including TRBV6-2 and TRBV6-3, so those segments were excluded. In an earlier analysis of fewer than 750 of the donors, most TCR beta V segments were observed in productive rearrangements about 90% or about 30% of the time, broadly matching IMGT annotations. Around 16 rarely observed V segments, including chromosome 9 orphons, were excluded from the earlier analysis of almost 600 of the donors because counts were too low. When HLA alleles, especially DR and DQ, strongly co-occurred, TCR associations were difficult to assign to individual alleles. In vitro tests confirmed that a few of the cytomegalovirus-associated TCR beta chains recognize cytomegalovirus antigens. In a later analysis, HLA-associated TCR beta chains were found to be more clonally expanded and to have lower generation probabilities than equally common non-associated chains. A group of highly shared sequence variants was considered likely to be a technical artifact of the sequencing pipeline. This cohort had only TCR beta chains sequenced, and the lack of alpha or paired-chain data limited which features could be detected. Compared with the roughly 710-donor mean, donors in an Asian-associated ancestry cluster had fewer N-insertions in productive TCRs, according to a later genetic analysis. A further reported finding was that TCR beta sequences accurately predicted the HLA-A and HLA-B alleles for most subjects in the first cohort. In a later analysis, most CMV-associated TCR beta chains were found to appear HLA-restricted, with HLA associations seemingly driven largely by CMV exposure. In a later analysis, TCR association rates were found to vary across HLA loci, with the most associated TCRs seen for DRB1 alleles and the fewest for HLA-C alleles. The presence/absence analyses assumed that sequencing depth was roughly uniform across donors, and that assumption may not be true. At a false discovery rate of 0.05, a later analysis linked around 17,000 TCR beta sequences to specific HLA alleles. While some public TCRs were present in many individuals, most TCR sequences turned up only very rarely across donors. The classifier was reported to diagnose cytomegalovirus status with high specificity and sensitivity in both the original and validation cohorts. According to a later analysis, parvovirus B19, influenza, CMV and Epstein-Barr virus appeared linked to several top co-occurrence clusters. The study listed 164 TCR beta chains as associated with cytomegalovirus. HLA typing was unavailable for some donors at each locus, so association tests used only the typed subset. V-gene and J-gene trimming of TCR beta chains was associated with a missense DCLRE1C variant in a later genetic analysis, and the association was replicated in an independent cohort. The authors suggested that the approach could potentially be generalized to other disease states and immunological phenotypes. Linkage disequilibrium might explain the correlated functional status among segregating V segments, but an unknown experimental factor could not be ruled out.

The V gene is TRBV18 and the J gene is TRBJ2-5; TRBD2 is a weak D gene call, 6 bases matching. The receptor was isolated from a man between 18 and 35 years old in good health and CMV-seropositive. The sample was PBMCs. This receptor has the CDR3 CASSPGFSGLQETQYF. DNA sequence: TGTGCCAGCTCACCAGGGTTTAGCGGCCTACAAGAGACCCAGTACTTC. The entire variable domain, with the stretches around the CDR3 drawn from the reference TRBV18 and TRBJ2-5 proteins, is NAGVMQNPRHLVRRRGQEARLRCSPMKGHSHVYWYRQLPEEGLKFMVYLQKENIIDESGMPKERFSAEFPKEGPSILRIQQVVRGDSAAYFCASSPGFSGLQETQYFGPGTRLLVL.